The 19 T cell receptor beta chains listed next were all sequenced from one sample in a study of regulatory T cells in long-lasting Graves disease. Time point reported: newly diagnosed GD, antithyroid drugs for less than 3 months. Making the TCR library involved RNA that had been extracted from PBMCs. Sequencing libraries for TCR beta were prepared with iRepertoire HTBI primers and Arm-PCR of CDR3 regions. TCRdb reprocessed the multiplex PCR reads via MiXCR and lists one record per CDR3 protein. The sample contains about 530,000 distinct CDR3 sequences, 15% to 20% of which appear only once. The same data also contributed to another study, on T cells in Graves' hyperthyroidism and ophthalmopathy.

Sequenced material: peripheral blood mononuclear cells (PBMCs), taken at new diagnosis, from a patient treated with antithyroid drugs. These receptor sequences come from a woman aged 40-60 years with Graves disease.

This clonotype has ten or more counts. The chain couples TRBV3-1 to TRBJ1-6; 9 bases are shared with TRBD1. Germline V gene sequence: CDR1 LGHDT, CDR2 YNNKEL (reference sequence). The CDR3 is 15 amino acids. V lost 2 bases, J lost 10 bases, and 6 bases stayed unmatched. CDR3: CASSQRGQGFSPLHF. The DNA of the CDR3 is TGTGCCAGCAGCCAAAGAGGACAGGGGTTCTCACCCCTCCACTTT.

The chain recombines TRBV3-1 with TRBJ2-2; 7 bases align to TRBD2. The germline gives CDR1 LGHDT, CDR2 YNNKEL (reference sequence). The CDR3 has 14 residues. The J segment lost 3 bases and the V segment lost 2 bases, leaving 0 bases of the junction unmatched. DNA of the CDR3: TGTGCCAGCAGCCAAACTAGCGACACCGGGGAGCTGTTTTTT. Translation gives CASSQTSDTGELFF.

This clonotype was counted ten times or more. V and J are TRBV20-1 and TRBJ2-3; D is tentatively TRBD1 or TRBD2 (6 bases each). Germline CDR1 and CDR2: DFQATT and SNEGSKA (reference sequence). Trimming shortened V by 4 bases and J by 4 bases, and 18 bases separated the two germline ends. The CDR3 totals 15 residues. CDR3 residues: CSATKGGSNPDTQYF. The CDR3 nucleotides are TGCAGTGCTACTAAGGGGGGTAGCAACCCAGATACGCAGTATTTT.

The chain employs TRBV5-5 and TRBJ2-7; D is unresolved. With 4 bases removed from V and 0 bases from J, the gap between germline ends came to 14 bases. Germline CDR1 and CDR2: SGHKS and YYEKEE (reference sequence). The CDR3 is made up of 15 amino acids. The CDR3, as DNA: TGTGCCAGCAGCATAAATAGAAGGAGCTCCTACGAGCAGTACTTC. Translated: CASSINRRSSYEQYF.

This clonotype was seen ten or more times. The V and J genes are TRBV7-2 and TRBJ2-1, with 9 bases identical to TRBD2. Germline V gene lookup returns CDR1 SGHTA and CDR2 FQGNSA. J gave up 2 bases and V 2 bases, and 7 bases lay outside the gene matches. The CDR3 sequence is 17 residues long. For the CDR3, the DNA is TGTGCCAGCAGCTTAAGTGGCGGGGGGGCCGCCTACAATGAGCAGTTCTTC. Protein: CASSLSGGGAAYNEQFF.

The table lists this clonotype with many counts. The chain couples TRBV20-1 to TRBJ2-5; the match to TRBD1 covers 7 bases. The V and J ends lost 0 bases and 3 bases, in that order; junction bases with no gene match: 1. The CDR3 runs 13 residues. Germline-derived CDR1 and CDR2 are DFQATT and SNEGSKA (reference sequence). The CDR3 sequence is CSARETGEETQYF. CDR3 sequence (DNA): TGCAGTGCTAGAGAAACAGGGGAAGAGACCCAGTACTTC.

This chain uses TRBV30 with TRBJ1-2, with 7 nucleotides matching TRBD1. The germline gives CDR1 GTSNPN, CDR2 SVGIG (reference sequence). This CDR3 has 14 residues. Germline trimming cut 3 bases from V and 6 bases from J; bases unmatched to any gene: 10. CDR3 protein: CAWRQGFVGDGYTF. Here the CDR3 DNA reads TGTGCCTGGAGACAGGGGTTCGTGGGTGATGGCTACACCTTC.

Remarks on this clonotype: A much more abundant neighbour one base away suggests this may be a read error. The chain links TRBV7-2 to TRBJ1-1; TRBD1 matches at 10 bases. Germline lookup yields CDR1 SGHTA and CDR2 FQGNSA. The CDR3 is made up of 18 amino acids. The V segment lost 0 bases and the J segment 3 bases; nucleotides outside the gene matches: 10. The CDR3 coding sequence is TGTGCCAGCAGCTTAGCCCCCGGGACAGGGGCTGCGCACACTGAAGCTTTCTTT. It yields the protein CASSLAPGTGAAHTEAFF.

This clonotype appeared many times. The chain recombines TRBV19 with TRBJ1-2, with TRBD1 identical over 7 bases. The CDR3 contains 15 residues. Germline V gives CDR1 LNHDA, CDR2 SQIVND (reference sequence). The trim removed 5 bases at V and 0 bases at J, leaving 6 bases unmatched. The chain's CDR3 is CASSAYRGSNYGYTF. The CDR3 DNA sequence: TGTGCCAGTAGTGCCTACAGGGGATCTAACTATGGCTACACCTTC.

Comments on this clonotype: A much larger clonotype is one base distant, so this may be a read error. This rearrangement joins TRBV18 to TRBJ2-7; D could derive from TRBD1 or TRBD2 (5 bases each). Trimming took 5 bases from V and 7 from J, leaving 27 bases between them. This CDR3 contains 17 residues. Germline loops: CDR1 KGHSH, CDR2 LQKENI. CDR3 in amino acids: CASSSRGQGLSYNEQYF. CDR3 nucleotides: TGTGCCAGCTCATCTCGGGGCCAGGGCCTCTCCTACAATGAGCAGTACTTC.

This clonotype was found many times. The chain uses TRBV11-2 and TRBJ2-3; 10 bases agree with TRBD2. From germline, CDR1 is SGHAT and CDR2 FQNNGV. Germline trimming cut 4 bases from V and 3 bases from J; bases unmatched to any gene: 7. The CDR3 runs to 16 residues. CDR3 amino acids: CASSSQGLAVTDTQYF. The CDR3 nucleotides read TGTGCCAGCAGCTCTCAAGGACTAGCGGTTACAGATACGCAGTATTTT. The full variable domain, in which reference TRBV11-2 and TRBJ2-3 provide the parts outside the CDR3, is EAGVAQSPRYKIIEKRQSVAFWCNPISGHATLYWYQQILGQGPKLLIQFQNNGVVDDSQLPKDRFSAERLKGVDSTLKIQPAKLEDSAVYLCASSSQGLAVTDTQYFGPGTRLTVL.

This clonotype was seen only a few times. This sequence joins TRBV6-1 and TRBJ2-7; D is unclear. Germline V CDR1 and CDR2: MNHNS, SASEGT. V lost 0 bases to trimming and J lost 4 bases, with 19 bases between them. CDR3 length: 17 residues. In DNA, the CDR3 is TGTGCCAGCAGTGAAGCACCCACTCCCCAGATGGGTTACGAGCAGTACTTC. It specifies CASSEAPTPQMGYEQYF.

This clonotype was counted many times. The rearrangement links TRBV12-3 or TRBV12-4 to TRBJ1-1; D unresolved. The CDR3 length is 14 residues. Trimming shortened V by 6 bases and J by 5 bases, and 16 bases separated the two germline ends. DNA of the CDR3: TGTGCCAGCAGCTCCTTGCCGGCTGCTACTGAAGCTTTCTTT. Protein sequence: CASSSLPAATEAFF.

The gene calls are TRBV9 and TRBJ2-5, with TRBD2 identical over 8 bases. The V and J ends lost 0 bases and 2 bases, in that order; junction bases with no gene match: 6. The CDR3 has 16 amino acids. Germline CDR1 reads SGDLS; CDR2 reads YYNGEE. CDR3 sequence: CASSVAAGGQQETQYF. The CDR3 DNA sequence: TGTGCCAGCAGCGTAGCGGCGGGGGGCCAACAAGAGACCCAGTACTTC. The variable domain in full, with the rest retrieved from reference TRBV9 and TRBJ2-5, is DSGVTQTPKHLITATGQRVTLRCSPRSGDLSVYWYQQSLDQGLQFLIQYYNGEERAKGNILERFSAQQFPDLHSELNLSSLELGDSALYFCASSVAAGGQQETQYFGPGTRLLVL.

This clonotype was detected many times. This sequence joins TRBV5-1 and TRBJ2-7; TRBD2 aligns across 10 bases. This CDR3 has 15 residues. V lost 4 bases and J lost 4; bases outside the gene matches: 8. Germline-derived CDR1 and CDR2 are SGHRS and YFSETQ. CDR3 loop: CASSVSGGARYEQYF. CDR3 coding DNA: TGCGCCAGCAGCGTCAGCGGGGGGGCCAGGTACGAGCAGTACTTC.

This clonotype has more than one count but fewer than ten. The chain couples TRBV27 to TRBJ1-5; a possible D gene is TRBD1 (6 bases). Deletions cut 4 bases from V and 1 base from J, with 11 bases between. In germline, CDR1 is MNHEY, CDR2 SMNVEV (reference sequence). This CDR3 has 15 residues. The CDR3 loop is CASSSTGWSNQPQHF. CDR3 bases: TGTGCCAGCAGTTCGACAGGTTGGAGCAATCAGCCCCAGCATTTT.

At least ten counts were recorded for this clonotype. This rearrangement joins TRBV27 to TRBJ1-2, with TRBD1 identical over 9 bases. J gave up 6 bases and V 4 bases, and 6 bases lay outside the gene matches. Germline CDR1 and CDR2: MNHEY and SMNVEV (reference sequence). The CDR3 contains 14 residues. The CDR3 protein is CASSSRTGAHGYTF. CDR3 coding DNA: TGTGCCAGCAGTTCCCGGACAGGGGCGCATGGCTACACCTTC.

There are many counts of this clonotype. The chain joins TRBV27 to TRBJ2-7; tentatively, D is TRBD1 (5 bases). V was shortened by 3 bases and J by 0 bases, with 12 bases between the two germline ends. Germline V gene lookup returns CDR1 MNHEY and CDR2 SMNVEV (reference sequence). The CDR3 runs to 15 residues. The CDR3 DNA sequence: TGTGCCAGCAGTTTGCAGGGCCCCAGCTCCTACGAGCAGTACTTC. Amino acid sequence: CASSLQGPSSYEQYF.

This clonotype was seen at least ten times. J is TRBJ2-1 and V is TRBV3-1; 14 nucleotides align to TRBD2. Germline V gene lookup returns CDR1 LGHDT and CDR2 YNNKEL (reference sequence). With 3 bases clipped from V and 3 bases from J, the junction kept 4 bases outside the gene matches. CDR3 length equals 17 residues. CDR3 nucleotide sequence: TGTGCCAGCAGCCAGACTAGCGGGGGGGCCTTCTACAATGAGCAGTTCTTC. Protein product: CASSQTSGGAFYNEQFF.